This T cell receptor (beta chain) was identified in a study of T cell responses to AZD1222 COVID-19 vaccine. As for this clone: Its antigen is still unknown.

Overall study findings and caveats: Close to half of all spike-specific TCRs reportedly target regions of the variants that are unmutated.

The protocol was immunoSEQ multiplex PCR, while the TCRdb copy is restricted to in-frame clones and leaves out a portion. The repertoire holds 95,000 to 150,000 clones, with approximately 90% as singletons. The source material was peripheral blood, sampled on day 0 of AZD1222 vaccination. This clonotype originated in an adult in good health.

In DNA, the CDR3 is TGTGCCAGCAGAATGACAGTCTCCTACGAGCAGTACTTC. This gives the protein CASRMTVSYEQYF. V usage is TRBV28 and J usage is TRBJ2-7; a weak D match, TRBD1 (5 bases). CDR1 MDHEN and CDR2 SYDVKM come from the germline V gene. Trimming pared 6 bases from V and 0 bases from J, leaving 9 bases between. The CDR3 consists of 13 residues.